This T cell receptor (beta chain) comes out of a study of blood T cell repertoires in COVID-19. Study-level background: There were acute and convalescent COVID-19 samples, and they came from the United States, Italy and Spain.

Methods used by the authors: Quantification of nucleated cells was approximated via reference gene primer amplification. Measured with immunoSEQ multiplex PCR; TCRdb has only the in-frame clones, and not every one. The V and J calls and the clone size are those of that table, but D and trimming were determined from the DNA. The data show approximately 290,000 clones, around 92% seen once. Trimming stripped 2 bases from V and 1 base from J, with 17 bases between. Germline CDR1 and CDR2: SGHVS and FNYEAQ. CDR3 length: 17 residues. Patients of the Seattle cohort, enrolled during active infection, were followed longitudinally.

The sample comprised peripheral blood. The V gene is TRBV7-6, the J gene TRBJ2-5, with a weak D call TRBD2 (6 bases). This sequence was found in a woman aged 25 to 39 with COVID-19, enrolled during active disease. Here the CDR3 reads CASSLYPPGELQETQYF. The CDR3 region has the DNA TGTGCCAGCAGCTTATACCCGCCGGGGGAGCTCCAAGAGACCCAGTACTTC.